Shown below are 26 T cell receptor beta chains from a single sample sequenced in a study of blood T cell repertoires in COVID-19. The protocol was immunoSEQ multiplex PCR, while the TCRdb copy is restricted to in-frame clones and leaves out a portion. The sample lists under 150,000 clones, under 80% occurring once. Material: peripheral blood. The receptors come from a man older than 75 with acute or convalescent COVID-19.

The gene calls are TRBV27 and TRBJ1-5; D is possibly TRBD1 (6 bases). Germline V gene sequence: CDR1 MNHEY, CDR2 SMNVEV (reference sequence). This CDR3 region has 13 residues. Deletions cut 10 bases from V and 5 bases from J, with 15 bases between. The CDR3 region is CATSDSDDQPQHF. CDR3 sequence (DNA): TGTGCCACTTCGGACAGTGACGATCAGCCCCAGCATTTT.

This chain links TRBV7-3 with TRBJ2-1, with 7 bases aligning to TRBD2. The germline CDR1 and CDR2 sequences are SGHTA and FQGTGA. This CDR3 comprises 16 residues. The V and J ends lost 2 bases and 8 bases, in that order; junction bases with no gene match: 12. This chain's CDR3 is CASSLYPGGLSDEQFF. The CDR3 bases are TGTGCCAGCAGCTTATATCCGGGGGGTCTATCTGATGAGCAGTTCTTC.

V is TRBV9 and J is TRBJ2-1, with a tentative D call TRBD1 (5 bases). Deletions cut 2 bases from V and 5 bases from J, with 11 bases between. From germline, CDR1 is SGDLS and CDR2 YYNGEE. There are 14 residues in the CDR3. CDR3 DNA: TGTGCCAGCAGCGTCAGGGTCCTAAACAATGAGCAGTTCTTC. Protein product: CASSVRVLNNEQFF.

This chain links TRBV4-3 with TRBJ1-1; 7 positions agree with TRBD1. Looked up from germline, CDR1 is LGHNA and CDR2 is YSLEER. The V and J ends lost 0 bases and 1 base, in that order; junction bases with no gene match: 2. The CDR3 has 15 amino acids. The CDR3 protein is CASSQDGTANTEAFF. CDR3 bases: TGCGCCAGCAGCCAAGACGGGACAGCGAACACTGAAGCTTTCTTT.

The chain combines TRBV18 with TRBJ2-7, with D perhaps matching TRBD2 (5 bases). Germline values: CDR1 KGHSH, CDR2 LQKENI. V was shortened by 2 bases and J by 5 bases, with 7 bases between the two germline ends. This CDR3 comprises 12 residues. This CDR3 reads CASSPYGDEQYF. CDR3 bases: TGTGCCAGCTCACCATACGGGGACGAGCAGTACTTC.

The CDR3 here is CASSEWQSNEQFF. CDR3 bases: TGTGCCAGCAGTGAGTGGCAGTCCAATGAGCAGTTCTTC. The rearrangement uses TRBV2 and TRBJ2-1; D gene unclear. This CDR3 region has 13 residues. Looked up from germline, CDR1 is SNHLY and CDR2 is FYNNEI. Trimming removed 3 bases from V and 6 bases from J, with 9 bases in between.

V usage is TRBV5-1 and J usage is TRBJ1-6, with 7 bases aligning to TRBD1. The CDR3 has 15 residues. With 1 base clipped from V and 7 bases from J, the junction kept 5 bases outside the gene matches. Germline CDR1 and CDR2: SGHRS and YFSETQ. The CDR3: CASSLYRGPNSPLHF. The CDR3 nucleotides read TGCGCCAGCAGCTTGTACAGGGGCCCGAATTCACCCCTCCACTTT.

This chain connects TRBV5-1 to TRBJ2-2; TRBD2 is a possible D gene (5 bases). There are 15 residues in the CDR3. CDR1 is SGHRS and CDR2 is YFSETQ in the germline V gene. The V and J ends lost 0 bases and 4 bases respectively, with 10 bases between them. The CDR3 DNA reads TGCGCCAGCAGCTTGGCGAGGAGCGGCACCGGGGAGCTGTTTTTT. Residues: CASSLARSGTGELFF.

This chain links TRBV4-3 with TRBJ1-2; 7 bases map to TRBD1. The V gene end was trimmed by 0 bases and the J gene end by 8 bases; junction bases not matched to a gene: 3. This CDR3 region has 13 residues. Germline V CDR1 and CDR2: LGHNA, YSLEER. The CDR3 loop is CASSQEGGRGYTF. The CDR3 DNA follows: TGCGCCAGCAGCCAAGAAGGGGGCCGGGGCTACACCTTC.

The gene calls are TRBV28 and TRBJ1-6; weak D call: TRBD1 (6 bases). This CDR3 comprises 15 residues. Germline V gives CDR1 MDHEN, CDR2 SYDVKM. Trimming removed 4 bases from V and 3 bases from J, with 10 bases in between. In nucleotides, the CDR3 is TGTGCCAGCAGTTCCACGGACAGCTATAATTCACCCCTCCACTTT. Protein product: CASSSTDSYNSPLHF.

This clone was counted a few times. The chain uses TRBV6-2 or TRBV6-3 and TRBJ2-1, with D perhaps TRBD1 (6 bases). The germline gives CDR1 MNHEY, CDR2 SVGEGT. The V and J ends lost 2 bases and 9 bases respectively, with 14 bases between them. This CDR3 has 14 residues. CDR3 protein: CASSYQDARGEQFF. DNA of the CDR3: TGTGCCAGCAGTTACCAAGACGCCAGGGGTGAGCAGTTCTTC.

The chain joins TRBV3-1 (or the pseudogene TRBV3-2) to TRBJ2-5; TRBD2 aligns across 7 bases. Germline CDR1 reads LGHDT; CDR2 reads YNNKEL (reference sequence). The CDR3 covers 18 residues. Germline trimming cut 0 bases from V and 1 base from J; bases unmatched to any gene: 11. The DNA of the CDR3 is TGTGCCAGCAGCCAAGATAACTTTGCGGGGGAATTCCAAGAGACCCAGTACTTC. Amino acids: CASSQDNFAGEFQETQYF.

In this sample, this clone turned up a few times. The chain carries TRBV6-6 and TRBJ2-6, with 7 bases identical to TRBD1. The J segment lost 1 base and the V segment lost 7 bases, leaving 7 bases of the junction unmatched. CDR3 length equals 16 residues. Germline V gives CDR1 MNHNY, CDR2 SVGAGI (reference sequence). The CDR3 loop reads CASIRTGYSGANVLTF. In DNA form, the CDR3 reads TGTGCCAGCATCCGGACAGGTTATTCTGGGGCCAACGTCCTGACTTTC.

The sample holds a few counts of this clone. V usage is TRBV24-1 and J usage is TRBJ1-2; TRBD1 matches 11 bases. V lost 3 bases, J lost 8 bases, and 16 bases stayed unmatched. Germline CDR1 is KGHDR and CDR2 is SFDVKD. The CDR3 is made up of 18 amino acids. The CDR3 protein is CATSDTGQGAFSVTGYTF. In DNA form, the CDR3 reads TGTGCCACCAGTGATACCGGACAGGGGGCCTTCTCCGTTACCGGCTACACCTTC.

This clone came up once. The chain is built from TRBV18 and TRBJ2-2; 8 nucleotides align to TRBD2. The CDR3 extends over 15 amino acids. Losses at the gene ends were 8 bases for V and 7 bases for J; bases not matched to a gene: 12. Germline V gene sequence: CDR1 KGHSH, CDR2 LQKENI. The CDR3: CASTLNSGNDGELFF. The CDR3, as DNA: TGTGCCAGCACTCTCAATAGCGGGAATGACGGGGAGCTGTTTTTT.

The V and J genes are TRBV19 and TRBJ2-2; perhaps TRBD1 as D (6 bases). The ends were cut back, 7 bases at V and 6 bases at J, with 21 bases in the middle. The CDR3 has 16 residues. Germline lookup yields CDR1 LNHDA and CDR2 SQIVND (reference sequence). In DNA form, the CDR3 reads TGTGCCAGTACCCTATTTGGAACAGGGTCCGCCGGGGAGCTGTTTTTT. Translating gives CASTLFGTGSAGELFF.

The rearrangement links TRBV9 to TRBJ2-7, with TRBD1 identical over 7 bases. The ends lost 3 bases at V and 7 bases at J; junction bases unmatched: 10. Germline CDR1 and CDR2: SGDLS and YYNGEE. The CDR3 totals 14 residues. This chain's CDR3 is CASSAPGTAGEQYF. The CDR3 bases are TGTGCCAGCAGCGCGCCGGGGACAGCCGGGGAGCAGTACTTC.

A single count supports this clone. This chain joins TRBV5-1 and TRBJ2-7, with 11 bases aligning to TRBD1. This CDR3 comprises 14 residues. J was trimmed by 6 bases and V by 1 base; bases with no gene match: 3. CDR1 is SGHRS and CDR2 is YFSETQ in the germline V gene. As DNA, the CDR3 is TGCGCCAGCAGCTTGAGAGGACAGGGGGCCGAGCAGTACTTC. This codes for CASSLRGQGAEQYF.

This clone has just one count. The chain joins TRBV5-1 to TRBJ1-5; 8 nucleotides agree with TRBD1. CDR1 is SGHRS, CDR2 YFSETQ, per germline. Trimming cost V 3 bases and J 2 bases; bases outside gene matches: 1. This CDR3 has 14 amino acids. The CDR3 sequence: CASSSQGGNQPQHF. The CDR3 nucleotides read TGCGCCAGCAGCTCACAGGGGGGCAATCAGCCCCAGCATTTT.

This chain links TRBV9 with TRBJ2-1; 10 positions agree with TRBD2. The V segment lost 4 bases and the J segment 2 bases; nucleotides outside the gene matches: 3. CDR1 is SGDLS and CDR2 is YYNGEE in the germline V gene. This CDR3 contains 15 residues. The CDR3 protein is CASSLSGGPYNEQFF. In DNA form, the CDR3 reads TGTGCCAGCAGCCTTAGCGGGGGGCCCTACAATGAGCAGTTCTTC. The full variable domain, completed using reference TRBV9 and TRBJ2-1, is DSGVTQTPKHLITATGQRVTLRCSPRSGDLSVYWYQQSLDQGLQFLIQYYNGEERAKGNILERFSAQQFPDLHSELNLSSLELGDSALYFCASSLSGGPYNEQFFGPGTRLTVL.

This clone turned up a few times. J is TRBJ2-7 and V is TRBV6-1; 9 bases align to TRBD1. V dropped 0 bases and J dropped 2; count of bases not matched to a gene: 2. Germline V gene lookup returns CDR1 MNHNS and CDR2 SASEGT. The CDR3 spans 15 residues. As DNA, the CDR3 is TGTGCCAGCAGTGAAGCACAGGGGGCCGCCTACGAGCAGTACTTC. This translates into CASSEAQGAAYEQYF.

This chain links TRBV15 with TRBJ1-4, with 12 bases that match TRBD1. This CDR3 is built from 17 residues. V shed 7 bases and J 1 base; nucleotides not matched to a gene: 7. The germline V gene encodes CDR1 LNHNV and CDR2 YYDKDF (reference sequence). The CDR3 region is CATTLGQGALTNEKLFF. CDR3 in DNA: TGTGCCACCACGTTGGGACAGGGGGCCCTAACTAATGAAAAACTGTTTTTT.

V usage is TRBV4-3 and J usage is TRBJ1-2; D may be TRBD1 (6 bases). V dropped 0 bases and J dropped 5 bases, with 10 bases sitting between them. The V gene's germline CDR1 is LGHNA and CDR2 YSLEER. The CDR3 extends over 14 amino acids. The CDR3 DNA is TGCGCCAGCAGCCAAGAAGGCCAGGGGTATGGCTACACCTTC. It specifies CASSQEGQGYGYTF.

This clone was seen a single time. This chain joins TRBV28 and TRBJ1-1; 7 nucleotides match TRBD1. With 8 bases clipped from V and 0 bases from J, the junction kept 0 bases outside the gene matches. The CDR3 sequence is 12 residues long. Per germline, CDR1 MDHEN and CDR2 SYDVKM. CDR3 sequence reads: CASGTVNTEAFF. The CDR3 DNA reads TGTGCCAGCGGGACAGTGAACACTGAAGCTTTCTTT.

The rearrangement links TRBV15 to TRBJ2-1; tentatively, D is TRBD1 (6 bases). Germline CDR1 reads LNHNV; CDR2 reads YYDKDF (reference sequence). The V and J ends lost 0 bases and 6 bases respectively, with 9 bases between them. The CDR3 has 14 amino acids. CDR3 residues: CATSRDPGANEQFF. For the CDR3, the DNA is TGTGCCACCAGCAGAGACCCAGGGGCCAATGAGCAGTTCTTC.

The rearrangement links TRBV7-7 to TRBJ2-2; tentatively, D is TRBD2 (6 bases). Between the trimmed V and J ends, which lost 0 bases and 2 bases, there was a span of 10 bases. The germline gives CDR1 SSHAT, CDR2 FNYEAQ (reference sequence). The CDR3 extends over 16 amino acids. The CDR3 spells CASSLAAGYNTGELFF. The CDR3 nucleotides read TGTGCCAGCAGCTTAGCGGCGGGGTATAACACCGGGGAGCTGTTTTTT. Variable domain in full (rest from reference TRBV7-7 and TRBJ2-2): GAGVSQSPRYKVTKRGQDVTLRCDPISSHATLYWYQQALGQGPEFLTYFNYEAQPDKSGLPSDRFSAERPEGSISTLTIQRTEQRDSAMYRCASSLAAGYNTGELFFGEGSRLTVL.